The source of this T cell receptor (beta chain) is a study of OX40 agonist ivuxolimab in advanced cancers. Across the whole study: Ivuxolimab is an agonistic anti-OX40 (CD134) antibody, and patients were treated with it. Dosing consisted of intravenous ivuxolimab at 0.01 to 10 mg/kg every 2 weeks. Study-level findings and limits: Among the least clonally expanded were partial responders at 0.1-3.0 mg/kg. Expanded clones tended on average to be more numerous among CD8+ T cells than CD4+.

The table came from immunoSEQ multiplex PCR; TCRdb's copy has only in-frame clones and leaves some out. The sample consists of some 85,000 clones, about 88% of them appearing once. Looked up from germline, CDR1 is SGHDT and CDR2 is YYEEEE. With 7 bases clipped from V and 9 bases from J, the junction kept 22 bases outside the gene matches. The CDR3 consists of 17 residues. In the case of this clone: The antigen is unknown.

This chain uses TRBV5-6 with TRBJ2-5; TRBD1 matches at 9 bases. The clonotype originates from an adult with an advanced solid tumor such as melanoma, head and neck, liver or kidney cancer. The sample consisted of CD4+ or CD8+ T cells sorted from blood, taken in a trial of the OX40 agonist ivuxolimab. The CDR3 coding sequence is TGTGCCAGCGAACAGGGGGCGGGCCGTCGTGGCCGTGAATCCCAGTACTTC. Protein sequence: CASEQGAGRRGRESQYF.